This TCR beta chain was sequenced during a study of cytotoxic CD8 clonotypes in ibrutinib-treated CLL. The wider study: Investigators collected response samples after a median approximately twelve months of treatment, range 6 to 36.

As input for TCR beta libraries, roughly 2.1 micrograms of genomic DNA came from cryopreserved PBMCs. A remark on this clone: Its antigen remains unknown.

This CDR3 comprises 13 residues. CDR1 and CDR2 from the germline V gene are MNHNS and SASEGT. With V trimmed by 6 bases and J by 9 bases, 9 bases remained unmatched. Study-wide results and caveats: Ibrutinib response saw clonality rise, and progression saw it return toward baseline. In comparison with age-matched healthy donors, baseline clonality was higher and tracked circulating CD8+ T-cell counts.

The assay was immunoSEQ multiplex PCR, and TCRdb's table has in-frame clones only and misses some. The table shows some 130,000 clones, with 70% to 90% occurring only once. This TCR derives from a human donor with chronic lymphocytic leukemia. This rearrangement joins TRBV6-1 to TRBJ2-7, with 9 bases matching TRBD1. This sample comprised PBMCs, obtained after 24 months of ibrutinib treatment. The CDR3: CASRRDREGVQYF. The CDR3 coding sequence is TGTGCCAGCAGGCGGGACAGGGAAGGGGTGCAGTACTTC.